This entry features one T cell receptor beta chain sequence. These data are taken from a study of Ad26.COV2.S vaccination and SARS-CoV-2 variants. Treatment in this sample: around 19 received Ad26.COV2.S at low or high dose, single or two shots; about 5 received placebo; per-sample allocation not given. Each sample was drawn 63 days after the first injection (of vaccine or placebo). Generated by immunoSEQ multiplex PCR, the TCRdb table keeps only in-frame clones and is missing some. The repertoire holds a few hundred thousand clones, with roughly 91% as singletons. The sample in question was peripheral blood, obtained in a trial of Ad26.COV2.S vaccine versus placebo. The origin of this receptor is a person between 18 and 59 years old who received the Ad26.COV2.S COVID-19 vaccine or a placebo.

This CDR3 reads CASSGLAVYEQFF. CDR3 nucleotides: TGTGCCAGCAGCGGACTAGCGGTGTATGAGCAGTTCTTC. J is TRBJ2-1 and V is TRBV2; 10 bases line up with TRBD2. This CDR3 is built from 13 residues. V shed 6 bases, J shed 8 bases, and the junction held 4 bases outside the gene matches. The germline gives CDR1 SNHLY, CDR2 FYNNEI.